The 27 T cell receptor beta chains in this list originate from one sample, sequenced in a study of T cell repertoires in cytomegalovirus infection. Their target antigens are unknown. TCRdb re-derived calls from the reads in MiXCR, one entry per CDR3 protein. The sample carries roughly 120,000 distinct CDR3 sequences, roughly a tenth recorded once. The specimen was PBMCs, sequenced either directly or after in vitro stimulation (not recorded which). All receptors derive from a human donor in good health (CMV status not recorded). Some clones in this sample may be carry-over from other donors' samples.

This clonotype was picked up many times. V and J are TRBV28 and TRBJ1-2; 7 bases fit TRBD1. This CDR3 region has 15 residues. Germline values: CDR1 MDHEN, CDR2 SYDVKM. After removal of 6 bases from V and 2 bases from J, the junction contained 9 bases not matched to a gene. CDR3 region: CASSPPVQGNYGYTF. CDR3 nucleotide sequence: TGTGCCAGCAGCCCTCCCGTACAGGGGAACTATGGCTACACCTTC.

This clonotype was found a few times. The chain links TRBV25-1 to TRBJ2-3; TRBD2 matches at 11 bases. The length of the CDR3 is 13 residues. V was pared by 10 bases and J by 6 bases, with 6 bases of the junction left unmatched. The germline V gene has CDR1 MGHDK and CDR2 SYGVNS. The CDR3 coding sequence is TGTGCCATCGGGACTAGCGGCGCGGATACGCAGTATTTT. It translates to CAIGTSGADTQYF.

This clonotype turned up a few times. V and J are TRBV2 and TRBJ2-7; 7 nucleotides match TRBD1. Germline assignment: CDR1 SNHLY and CDR2 FYNNEI. V shed 10 bases, J shed 5 bases, and the junction held 8 bases outside the gene matches. The CDR3 is 12 residues long. CDR3: CAISRGGNEQYF. In nucleotides, the CDR3 is TGTGCCATCTCCCGAGGGGGCAACGAGCAGTACTTC.

This clonotype was seen more than once but under ten times. The rearrangement links TRBV19 to TRBJ1-5; 8 bases are a match to TRBD1. The CDR3 is 16 residues long. Trimming cost V 3 bases and J 9 bases; bases outside gene matches: 13. CDR1 is LNHDA, CDR2 SQIVND, per germline (reference sequence). The CDR3 nucleotides are TGTGCCAGTAGTATCGGCCCGGGACAGGCAAAACCGCCCCAGCATTTT. The encoded protein is CASSIGPGQAKPPQHF.

This clonotype was seen repeatedly, ten times or more. This rearrangement joins TRBV7-3 to TRBJ2-3, with D uncertain. V was trimmed by 4 bases and J by 0 bases, leaving 5 bases between them. The CDR3 spans 13 residues. Germline CDR1 SGHTA, CDR2 FQGTGA. The CDR3 is CASSSESTDTQYF. In DNA form, the CDR3 reads TGTGCCAGCAGCTCGGAAAGCACAGATACGCAGTATTTT.

This clonotype was seen a single time. CDR3 nucleotides: TGTGCCAGCAGCCAGGGGGTCATTCACACCGGGGAGCTGTTTTTT. It translates to CASSQGVIHTGELFF. The chain recombines TRBV7-8 with TRBJ2-2, with TRBD1 matching over 7 bases. Germline lookup yields CDR1 SGHVS and CDR2 FQNEAQ. The CDR3 runs 15 residues. V dropped 5 bases and J dropped 3; count of bases not matched to a gene: 6.

With regard to this clonotype: This sequence may be a read error, since a much larger clone differs from it by one base. The chain couples TRBV12-3 or TRBV12-4 to TRBJ2-1; maybe TRBD2 (6 bases). Trimming shortened V by 7 bases and J by 6 bases, and 19 bases separated the two germline ends. This CDR3 comprises 15 residues. CDR3 bases: TGTGCCAGCACCCCGGGGATTAGCGGAACCAATGAGCAGTTCTTC. This sequence encodes CASTPGISGTNEQFF.

The rearrangement links TRBV11-2 to TRBJ1-1; D is unclear. CDR3 length equals 15 residues. Germline V gene lookup returns CDR1 SGHAT and CDR2 FQNNGV. With 2 bases removed from V and 0 bases from J, the gap between germline ends came to 10 bases. The CDR3 here is CASSLMPGLNTEAFF. The DNA of the CDR3 is TGTGCCAGCAGCTTAATGCCAGGACTGAACACTGAAGCTTTCTTT.

The chain joins TRBV9 to TRBJ2-3; the D is unclear. Germline loops: CDR1 SGDLS, CDR2 YYNGEE. CDR3 size: 13 residues. V lost 2 bases, J lost 0 bases, and 4 bases lay in between. CDR3 DNA: TGTGCCAGCAGCGTTGGGAGCACAGATACGCAGTATTTT. Amino acid sequence: CASSVGSTDTQYF. The full variable domain, in which reference TRBV9 and TRBJ2-3 provide the parts outside the CDR3, is DSGVTQTPKHLITATGQRVTLRCSPRSGDLSVYWYQQSLDQGLQFLIQYYNGEERAKGNILERFSAQQFPDLHSELNLSSLELGDSALYFCASSVGSTDTQYFGPGTRLTVL.

This clonotype was found a few times. The chain employs TRBV29-1 and TRBJ2-2; D remains ambiguous. CDR1 is SQVTM, CDR2 ANQGSEA, per germline. V gave up 7 bases and J gave up 6 bases, with 21 bases separating them. The CDR3 runs 15 residues. This CDR3 reads CSASAAIGNAGELFF. CDR3 nucleotide sequence: TGCAGCGCCTCAGCCGCAATAGGAAACGCCGGGGAGCTGTTTTTT.

In this sample, this clonotype turned up a few times. The rearrangement links TRBV11-1 to TRBJ2-7; D may be TRBD1 or TRBD2 (5 bases each). The CDR3 runs to 17 residues. V was shortened by 5 bases and J by 7 bases, with 27 bases between the two germline ends. Germline CDR1 reads SGHAT; CDR2 reads FQDESV (reference sequence). CDR3 in DNA: TGTGCCAGCAGCCCGTTACCGGGACCCAGGACCCATCTTGAGCAGTACTTC. Encoded protein: CASSPLPGPRTHLEQYF.

This clonotype was recorded many times. The chain is built from TRBV7-2 and TRBJ2-4; 13 bases match TRBD2. CDR3 length equals 19 residues. V was clipped by 5 bases and J by 0 bases; unmatched bases: 10. Germline CDR1 is SGHTA and CDR2 is FQGNSA. CDR3 in DNA: TGTGCCAGCAGCCCCCGGACTAGCGGGAGTTCCCTAGCCAAAAACATTCAGTACTTC. Its protein is CASSPRTSGSSLAKNIQYF. Supplemented by reference TRBV7-2 and TRBJ2-4, the full variable domain reads GAGVSQSPSNKVTEKGKDVELRCDPISGHTALYWYRQSLGQGLEFLIYFQGNSAPDKSGLPSDRFSAERTGGSVSTLTIQRTQQEDSAVYLCASSPRTSGSSLAKNIQYFGAGTRLSVL.

This clonotype appeared a few times. The CDR3 loop reads CASSSERSSYNEQFF. The CDR3 nucleotides are TGTGCCAGCAGTTCCGAGCGGAGCTCCTACAATGAGCAGTTCTTC. The chain joins TRBV6-5 to TRBJ2-1; D possibly corresponds to TRBD2 (5 bases). CDR1 and CDR2 from the germline V gene are MNHEY and SVGAGI. V was trimmed by 4 bases and J by 0 bases, leaving 10 bases between them. There are 15 residues in the CDR3.

This clonotype was detected ten times or more. The V call is TRBV7-2, the J call TRBJ2-5; D gene ambiguous. Germline lookup yields CDR1 SGHTA and CDR2 FQGNSA. The CDR3 is 13 amino acids. V was pared by 5 bases and J by 5 bases, with 12 bases between. The CDR3 loop is CASSKVNPETQYF. The DNA for the CDR3 is TGTGCCAGCAGCAAAGTTAATCCGGAGACCCAGTACTTC.

This clonotype appeared many times. This chain connects TRBV6-5 to TRBJ1-6; D may be TRBD1 (5 bases). Trimming pared 2 bases from V and 13 bases from J, leaving 15 bases between. Germline loops: CDR1 MNHEY, CDR2 SVGAGI. The CDR3 length is 14 residues. CDR3 region: CASSYGPGPPPLHF. CDR3 in DNA: TGTGCCAGCAGTTACGGACCGGGACCGCCGCCCCTCCACTTT.

This clonotype was found many times. This chain links TRBV12-3 or TRBV12-4 with TRBJ2-2; 10 nucleotides line up with TRBD2. V gave up 8 bases and J gave up 5 bases; unmatched junction bases: 14. CDR3 length equals 17 residues. The CDR3 bases are TGTGCCAGCGGGACACCGGGACTAGCGATAGGGACCGGGGAGCTGTTTTTT. Protein: CASGTPGLAIGTGELFF.

The chain joins TRBV5-4 to TRBJ1-2; D remains ambiguous. Between the trimmed V and J ends, which lost 4 bases and 6 bases, there was a span of 13 bases. This CDR3 is 13 amino acids long. The germline V gene has CDR1 SGHNT and CDR2 YYREEE (reference sequence). The CDR3 nucleotides are TGTGCCAGCAGCAGGGCAGTGCGCGATGGCTACACCTTC. As protein: CASSRAVRDGYTF.

This clonotype was observed many times. The chain combines TRBV6-2 or TRBV6-3 with TRBJ1-5; D ambiguous. Trimming stripped 5 bases from V and 1 base from J, with 3 bases between. The CDR3 has 12 amino acids. From germline, CDR1 is MNHEY and CDR2 SVGEGT. The CDR3 here is CASSHSNQPQHF. The DNA for the CDR3 is TGTGCCAGCAGTCACAGCAATCAGCCCCAGCATTTT.

As concerns this clonotype: Its ends do not fully match the called genes, so a read error is possible. The chain has TRBV12-3 or TRBV12-4 and TRBJ2-2; 7 bases align to TRBD1. This CDR3 spans 14 amino acids. The CDR3, as DNA: TGTGCCAGCAGTTCAGGACAGGTGATCGGGGAGTTGTTTTTT. The encoded protein is CASSSGQVIGELFF.

This clonotype was detected many times. The V gene is TRBV10-2, the J gene TRBJ2-3, with TRBD2 matching 13 bases. This CDR3 comprises 16 residues. Germline V gives CDR1 WSHSY, CDR2 SAAADI. Germline trimming cut 4 bases from V and 5 bases from J; bases unmatched to any gene: 6. The CDR3 bases are TGCGCCAGCAGTGTGAGAACTAGCGGGAGGGGAGATACGCAGTATTTT. Translated: CASSVRTSGRGDTQYF.

This clonotype was counted a few times. The chain has TRBV10-3 and TRBJ2-1, with D unclear. This CDR3 contains 11 residues. V gave up 2 bases and J gave up 9 bases, with 5 bases separating them. Germline CDR1 reads ENHRY; CDR2 reads SYGVKD. The CDR3 sequence is CAISELGEQFF. The CDR3 DNA reads TGTGCCATCAGTGAGCTGGGTGAGCAGTTCTTC.

This clonotype was observed many times. The V gene is TRBV4-3, the J gene TRBJ1-1, with a possible D match to TRBD1 (5 bases). There are 15 residues in the CDR3. Trimming left V 4 bases short and J 3 bases short, with 15 bases between. Germline CDR1 is LGHNA and CDR2 is YSLEER. The CDR3: CASSRGSRDYTEAFF. The CDR3 coding sequence is TGCGCCAGCAGCCGGGGATCAAGGGACTACACTGAAGCTTTCTTT.

In this sample, this clonotype turned up many times. The rearrangement uses TRBV6-6 and TRBJ2-3; 7 bases match TRBD2. J was trimmed by 6 bases and V by 2 bases; bases with no gene match: 5. The CDR3 has 14 amino acids. CDR1 and CDR2 from the germline V gene are MNHNY and SVGAGI (reference sequence). DNA of the CDR3: TGTGCCAGCAGTTACAGGGACTATGCTGATACGCAGTATTTT. Translation gives CASSYRDYADTQYF.

The rearrangement uses TRBV19 and TRBJ2-5, with D possibly TRBD1 on 7 matching bases. Germline V gene sequence: CDR1 LNHDA, CDR2 SQIVND (reference sequence). The CDR3 loop spans 15 amino acids. V lost 5 bases and J lost 5, with 18 bases in between. CDR3 in DNA: TGTGCCAGTAGTGGAGAGGAGGGGGCTCGGGAGACCCAGTACTTC. Residues: CASSGEEGARETQYF. Using reference TRBV19 and TRBJ2-5 for the parts outside the CDR3, the full variable domain is DGGITQSPKYLFRKEGQNVTLSCEQNLNHDAMYWYRQDPGQGLRLIYYSQIVNDFQKGDIAEGYSVSREKKESFPLTVTSAQKNPTAFYLCASSGEEGARETQYFGPGTRLLVL.

The CDR3 region is CASSPREYTGELFF. CDR3 DNA sequence: TGTGCCAGCTCACCTCGTGAGTACACCGGGGAGCTGTTTTTT. The chain has TRBV18 and TRBJ2-2; the D is unclear. The CDR3 spans 14 residues. V dropped 3 bases and J dropped 3 bases, with 8 bases sitting between them. Per the germline V gene, CDR1 is KGHSH and CDR2 is LQKENI.

This clonotype was observed many times. The rearrangement links TRBV5-1 to TRBJ1-1; 10 bases are shared with TRBD1. The CDR3 runs to 17 residues. V lost 3 bases, J lost 0 bases, and 8 bases stayed unmatched. Germline V gene sequence: CDR1 SGHRS, CDR2 YFSETQ. CDR3 region: CASSSGTGAYMNTEAFF. In nucleotides, the CDR3 is TGCGCCAGCAGCTCCGGGACAGGGGCCTACATGAACACTGAAGCTTTCTTT.

Many counts were recorded for this clonotype. The gene calls are TRBV12-3 or TRBV12-4 and TRBJ1-5; 7 bases agree with TRBD1. V lost 6 bases, J lost 1 base, and 9 bases stayed unmatched. The CDR3 is 16 amino acids. The CDR3 bases are TGTGCCAGCAGGATTGGAACAGGGGCAAGCAATCAGCCCCAGCATTTT. It translates to CASRIGTGASNQPQHF.